The 14 T cell receptor beta chains presented below share a single source sample, sequenced in a study of control samples from healthy donors and cancer patients. Clones were sequenced by immunoSEQ multiplex PCR, and TCRdb holds only the in-frame ones, with some missing. The sample totals 150,000 to 200,000 clones. The sequenced material came from blood. These receptors were obtained from a woman between 25 and 40 years old in good health.

The chain has TRBV5-5 and TRBJ1-6; D is undetermined. The CDR3 has 17 amino acids. Looked up from germline, CDR1 is SGHKS and CDR2 is YYEKEE (reference sequence). Trimming left V 1 base short and J 0 bases short, with 11 bases between. The CDR3 sequence: CASSLIRRSSYNSPLHF. The CDR3 coding sequence is TGTGCCAGCAGCTTGATAAGACGGAGCTCCTATAATTCACCCCTCCACTTT.

The gene calls are TRBV6-5 and TRBJ1-1; tentatively, D is TRBD1 (5 bases). In germline, CDR1 is MNHEY, CDR2 SVGAGI. This CDR3 contains 14 residues. V dropped 7 bases and J dropped 1 base, with 13 bases sitting between them. CDR3 DNA sequence: TGTGCCAGCAAGCGGGGCCGGTGGAACACTGAAGCTTTCTTT. Protein sequence: CASKRGRWNTEAFF.

The J gene is TRBJ1-2, the V gene TRBV2, with D uncertain. This CDR3 is 12 amino acids long. Trimming removed 1 base at V and 4 bases at J, with 4 bases between. The germline CDR1 and CDR2 sequences are SNHLY and FYNNEI. CDR3 bases: TGTGCCAGCAGTGAAGTTGGCTATGGCTACACCTTC. This gives the protein CASSEVGYGYTF.

The V and J genes are TRBV27 and TRBJ2-5; 7 bases map to TRBD2. Germline V CDR1 and CDR2: MNHEY, SMNVEV (reference sequence). CDR3 length: 14 residues. After removal of 2 bases from V and 1 base from J, the junction contained 1 base not matched to a gene. CDR3 region: CASSLGRAQETQYF. The DNA of the CDR3 is TGTGCCAGCAGTTTAGGGAGGGCCCAAGAGACCCAGTACTTC.

The V call is TRBV2, the J call TRBJ1-1, with no clear D. The CDR3 consists of 13 residues. CDR1 and CDR2 from the germline V gene are SNHLY and FYNNEI. V was pared by 6 bases and J by 8 bases, with 16 bases between. DNA for the CDR3: TGTGCCAGCAGGGAGAGATTCTTATGGGAAGCTTTCTTT. Translated: CASRERFLWEAFF.

This sequence joins TRBV5-1 and TRBJ1-1; D perhaps matches TRBD1 (5 bases). The CDR3 runs to 12 residues. Trimming left V 4 bases short and J 11 bases short, with 15 bases between. Germline assignment: CDR1 SGHRS and CDR2 YFSETQ. The DNA of the CDR3 is TGCGCCAGCAGCCGTGACAGCCTTGACGCTTTCTTT. Translation gives CASSRDSLDAFF.

This chain connects TRBV6-5 to TRBJ1-3; no clear D gene. Between the trimmed V and J ends, which lost 5 bases and 0 bases, there was a span of 8 bases. CDR1 and CDR2 from the germline V gene are MNHEY and SVGAGI. This CDR3 is built from 14 residues. CDR3 sequence reads: CASSMLDSGNTIYF. Written as DNA, the CDR3 is TGTGCCAGCAGTATGCTTGACTCTGGAAACACCATATATTTT.

The chain joins TRBV13 to TRBJ2-7; TRBD1 matches at 8 bases. Per the germline V gene, CDR1 is PRHDT and CDR2 is FYEKMQ (reference sequence). The trim removed 4 bases at V and 5 bases at J, leaving 1 base unmatched. The CDR3 spans 12 residues. This CDR3 is CASSWTGNEQYF. CDR3 DNA: TGTGCCAGCAGCTGGACAGGGAACGAGCAGTACTTC.

The V and J genes are TRBV21-1 and TRBJ1-6. TRBV21-1 counts as a pseudogene. CDR3 size: 15 residues. CDR3 sequence: CASSPREACNSPLHF. For the CDR3, the DNA is TGTGCCAGCAGCCCACGGGAGGCGTGCAATTCACCCCTCCACTTT.

This chain links TRBV18 with TRBJ2-7; D gene uncertain. V dropped 0 bases and J dropped 0 bases, with 12 bases sitting between them. The CDR3 spans 16 residues. Germline V gene data show CDR1 as KGHSH and CDR2 as LQKENI. The CDR3 region has the DNA TGTGCCAGCTCACCACCAAGCTACACGTTCTCCTACGAGCAGTACTTC. This encodes CASSPPSYTFSYEQYF.

The rearrangement links TRBV27 to TRBJ1-5; D not certain. This CDR3 is 13 amino acids long. Deletions cut 3 bases from V and 8 bases from J, with 11 bases between. From germline, CDR1 is MNHEY and CDR2 SMNVEV (reference sequence). The CDR3 reads CASSFGPLEPQHF. The DNA of the CDR3 is TGTGCCAGCAGTTTTGGGCCCCTGGAGCCCCAGCATTTT.

The chain combines TRBV28 with TRBJ1-2, with 7 bases lining up with TRBD1. J was trimmed by 8 bases and V by 6 bases; bases with no gene match: 12. The CDR3 length is 14 residues. The germline V gene encodes CDR1 MDHEN and CDR2 SYDVKM. CDR3 coding DNA: TGTGCCAGCAGGGATCCAGACAGGGTCGGCGGCTACACCTTC. It specifies CASRDPDRVGGYTF.

The V and J genes are TRBV28 and TRBJ1-4, with no clear D. Per germline, CDR1 MDHEN and CDR2 SYDVKM. This CDR3 comprises 13 residues. V lost 4 bases, J lost 4 bases, and 7 bases lay in between. CDR3 residues: CASSYQNNEKLFF. In nucleotides, the CDR3 is TGTGCCAGCAGTTACCAGAATAATGAAAAACTGTTTTTT. The full variable domain, with the rest looked up from reference TRBV28 and TRBJ1-4, is DVKVTQSSRYLVKRTGEKVFLECVQDMDHENMFWYRQDPGLGLRLIYFSYDVKMKEKGDIPEGYSVSREKKERFSLILESASTNQTSMYLCASSYQNNEKLFFGSGTQLSVL.

The V call is TRBV5-4, the J call TRBJ1-2; D is ambiguous. CDR1 and CDR2 from the germline V gene are SGHNT and YYREEE (reference sequence). The germline V and J ends were trimmed by 1 base and 2 bases, with 9 bases remaining between them. The CDR3 consists of 14 residues. The chain's CDR3 is CASSLSGGNYGYTF. The CDR3 nucleotides are TGTGCCAGCAGCTTGTCCGGCGGAAACTATGGCTACACCTTC.